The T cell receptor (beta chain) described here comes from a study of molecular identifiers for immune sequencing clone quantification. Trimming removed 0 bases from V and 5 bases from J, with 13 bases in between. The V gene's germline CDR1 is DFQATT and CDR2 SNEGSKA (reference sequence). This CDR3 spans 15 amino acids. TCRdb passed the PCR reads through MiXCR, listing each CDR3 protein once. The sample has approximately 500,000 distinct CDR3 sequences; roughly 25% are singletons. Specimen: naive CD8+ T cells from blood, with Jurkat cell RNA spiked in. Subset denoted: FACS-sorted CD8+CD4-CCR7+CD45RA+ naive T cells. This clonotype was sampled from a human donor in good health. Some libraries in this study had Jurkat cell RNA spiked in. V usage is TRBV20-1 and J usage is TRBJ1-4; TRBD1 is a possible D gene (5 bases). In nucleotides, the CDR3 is TGCAGTGCTAGAGATCAGGGCAGGATCAATGAAAAACTGTTTTTT. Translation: CSARDQGRINEKLFF.